The clone carrying this TCR beta chain came up a few times. Each CDR3 protein is one row after TCRdb ran MiXCR on the 5' RACE reads. The sample includes approximately 89,000 distinct CDR3 sequences, approximately 4.3% of them seen just once. This sample stems from a study of neurological immune-mediated disorders. Germline loops: CDR1 ENHRY, CDR2 SYGVKD. J gave up 3 bases and V 3 bases, and 4 bases lay outside the gene matches. This CDR3 has 15 residues. Time point noted: longitudinal time-point 3. The TCR sequence derives from a woman aged 55 to 70 with multiple sclerosis. The sample comprised PBMCs. V usage is TRBV10-3 and J usage is TRBJ2-3, with 9 positions matching TRBD2. CDR3 in amino acids: CAISDSGGSTDTQYF. The CDR3 nucleotides read TGTGCCATCAGTGATAGCGGGGGTTCGACAGATACGCAGTATTTT.